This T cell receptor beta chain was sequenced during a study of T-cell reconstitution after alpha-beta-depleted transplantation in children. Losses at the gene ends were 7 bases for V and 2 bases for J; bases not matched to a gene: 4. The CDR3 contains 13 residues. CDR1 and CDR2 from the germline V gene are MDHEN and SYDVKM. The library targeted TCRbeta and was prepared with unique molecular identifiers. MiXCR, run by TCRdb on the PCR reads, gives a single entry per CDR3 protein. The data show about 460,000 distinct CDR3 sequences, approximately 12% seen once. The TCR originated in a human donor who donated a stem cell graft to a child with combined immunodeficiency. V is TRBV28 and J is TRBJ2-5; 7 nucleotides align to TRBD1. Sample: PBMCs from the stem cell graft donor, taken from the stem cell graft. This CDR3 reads CASTPDRQETQYF. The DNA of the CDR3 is TGTGCCAGCACCCCGGACAGGCAAGAGACCCAGTACTTC.